The 19 T cell receptor beta chains below come from one sample, sequenced in a study of CD8 T cells in Susac syndrome. An amount of RNA that ranged from roughly 0.45 to 1 ug was reverse transcribed with random hexamers. One entry per CDR3 protein, called by TCRdb with MiXCR from the immunoSEQ multiplex PCR reads. Here the sample spans about 90,000 distinct CDR3 sequences, roughly 96% being singletons. Sequencing used CD8+ T cells from PBMCs. The receptor source for this set is a human donor with Susac syndrome.

The V call is TRBV25-1, the J call TRBJ2-7; no definite D call. Germline V CDR1 and CDR2: MGHDK, SYGVNS. The CDR3 length is 12 residues. V lost 2 bases to trimming and J lost 3 bases, with 5 bases between them. Here the CDR3 reads CASSEAFYEQYF. The CDR3 DNA reads TGTGCCAGCAGTGAAGCGTTCTACGAGCAGTACTTC.

V gene TRBV3-1 combines with J gene TRBJ1-2; D gene uncertain. The CDR3 loop spans 14 amino acids. Trimming removed 0 bases at V and 8 bases at J, with 13 bases between. Germline values: CDR1 LGHDT, CDR2 YNNKEL (reference sequence). In DNA form, the CDR3 reads TGTGCCAGCAGCCAAGATTCTTTCTCGACGGGCTACACCTTC. This translates into CASSQDSFSTGYTF.

The J gene is TRBJ2-1, the V gene TRBV24-1; 10 bases line up with TRBD2. The ends lost 3 bases at V and 6 bases at J; junction bases unmatched: 7. CDR1 and CDR2 (germline): KGHDR, SFDVKD. The CDR3 length is 16 residues. The CDR3 DNA follows: TGTGCCACCAGTGATCGTAGCGGGGGGCCGGGCAATGAGCAGTTCTTC. Translation gives CATSDRSGGPGNEQFF.

The chain has TRBV30 and TRBJ2-2; no definite D call. CDR1 and CDR2 (germline): GTSNPN, SVGIG (reference sequence). Deletions cut 5 bases from V and 6 bases from J, with 16 bases between. This CDR3 contains 14 residues. CDR3 sequence reads: CAWRTSGFPGELFF. In DNA form, the CDR3 reads TGTGCCTGGCGTACATCCGGGTTCCCCGGGGAGCTGTTTTTT.

J is TRBJ2-2 and V is TRBV29-1, with 7 bases identical to TRBD1. This CDR3 is built from 14 residues. Losses at the gene ends were 4 bases for V and 4 bases for J; bases not matched to a gene: 6. CDR1 and CDR2 from the germline V gene are SQVTM and ANQGSEA. The CDR3: CSVGSGQITGELFF. As DNA, the CDR3 is TGCAGCGTTGGCTCGGGACAGATCACCGGGGAGCTGTTTTTT.

V gene TRBV28 combines with J gene TRBJ1-1; TRBD1 is a possible D gene (6 bases). The length of the CDR3 is 14 residues. Germline V gives CDR1 MDHEN, CDR2 SYDVKM. Trimming shortened V by 6 bases and J by 2 bases, and 13 bases separated the two germline ends. The CDR3 is CASSPLGQNTEAFF. In DNA form, the CDR3 reads TGTGCCAGCAGCCCCCTGGGACAAAACACTGAAGCTTTCTTT.

The gene calls are TRBV12-3 or TRBV12-4 and TRBJ1-1; D is perhaps TRBD1 (5 bases). V gave up 7 bases and J gave up 4 bases, with 13 bases separating them. The CDR3 has 13 amino acids. CDR3 DNA: TGTGCCAGCAATATCGGGGCAGGCACTGAAGCTTTCTTT. This codes for CASNIGAGTEAFF.

The genes are TRBV20-1 and TRBJ1-6; 9 bases fit TRBD1. J gave up 7 bases and V 5 bases, and 3 bases lay outside the gene matches. The CDR3 is 13 residues long. The germline CDR1 and CDR2 sequences are DFQATT and SNEGSKA (reference sequence). The CDR3 loop reads CSASGQGNSPLHF. The CDR3 DNA reads TGCAGTGCTTCGGGACAGGGAAATTCACCCCTCCACTTT.

The CDR3 protein is CASRTGGALNTEAFF. For the CDR3, the DNA is TGTGCCAGTCGGACAGGGGGCGCATTGAACACTGAAGCTTTCTTT. The rearrangement joins TRBV19 to TRBJ1-1, with TRBD1 matching 11 bases. V shed 8 bases, J shed 0 bases, and the junction held 5 bases outside the gene matches. This CDR3 is 15 amino acids long. Germline loops: CDR1 LNHDA, CDR2 SQIVND (reference sequence). Full variable domain (outside the CDR3, taken from reference TRBV19 and TRBJ1-1): DGGITQSPKYLFRKEGQNVTLSCEQNLNHDAMYWYRQDPGQGLRLIYYSQIVNDFQKGDIAEGYSVSREKKESFPLTVTSAQKNPTAFYLCASRTGGALNTEAFFGQGTRLTVV.

The V and J genes are TRBV20-1 and TRBJ2-5; D is undetermined. V was pared by 6 bases and J by 1 base, with 12 bases between. The CDR3 extends over 13 amino acids. CDR1 and CDR2 (germline): DFQATT, SNEGSKA (reference sequence). The CDR3 DNA is TGCAGTGCCCAGAGGTTCCCCCAAGAGACCCAGTACTTC. This gives the protein CSAQRFPQETQYF.

The chain has TRBV14 and TRBJ2-1; D may be TRBD2 (5 bases). From germline, CDR1 is SGHDN and CDR2 FVKESK. Deletions cut 4 bases from V and 10 bases from J, with 8 bases between. This CDR3 has 11 amino acids. The CDR3 sequence is CASSPGKEQFF. The CDR3 region has the DNA TGTGCCAGCAGCCCCGGGAAGGAGCAGTTCTTC.

A remark on this clonotype: At one of its ends the junction is not consistent with the germline gene, which may arise from a read error. The rearrangement uses TRBV20-1 and TRBJ1-1; D remains ambiguous. This CDR3 has 12 residues. Germline CDR1 and CDR2: DFQATT and SNEGSKA (reference sequence). The CDR3 coding sequence is TGTTCGGCGTCAGGCAGGAACACTGAAGCTTTCTTT. It is translated as CSASGRNTEAFF.

This clonotype was recorded only once. This sequence joins TRBV28 and TRBJ2-5; the D call may be TRBD1 or TRBD2 (5 bases each). CDR1 is MDHEN and CDR2 is SYDVKM in the germline V gene. The CDR3 is made up of 15 amino acids. Trimming stripped 3 bases from V and 4 bases from J, with 15 bases between. The CDR3 region has the DNA TGTGCCAGCAGTTTTATAGGTGAGGGGAGAGAGACCCAGTACTTC. Translating gives CASSFIGEGRETQYF.

This clonotype was found once. V is TRBV4-1 and J is TRBJ2-5; 7 nucleotides line up with TRBD2. Germline V gene data show CDR1 as MGHRA and CDR2 as YSYEKL. The CDR3 has 13 residues. J lost 4 bases, V lost 4 bases, and 3 bases had no gene match. DNA for the CDR3: TGCGCCAGCAGCCGCGCGGGGGTAGAGACCCAGTACTTC. Translated: CASSRAGVETQYF.

This chain uses TRBV20-1 with TRBJ2-5; 8 bases fit TRBD1. CDR1 and CDR2 (germline): DFQATT, SNEGSKA (reference sequence). The V segment lost 0 bases and the J segment 5 bases; nucleotides outside the gene matches: 2. This CDR3 comprises 13 residues. CDR3 bases: TGCAGTGCTAGAGAGTGGACAGGGGAGACCCAGTACTTC. This encodes CSAREWTGETQYF.

This chain links TRBV4-3 with TRBJ1-2; 10 bases are a match to TRBD1. With 0 bases clipped from V and 4 bases from J, the junction kept 5 bases outside the gene matches. The CDR3 covers 16 residues. In germline, CDR1 is LGHNA, CDR2 YSLEER. CDR3 coding DNA: TGCGCCAGCAGCCAAGATATGGACAGGGGGTTCTATGGCTACACCTTC. As protein: CASSQDMDRGFYGYTF.

This chain joins TRBV30 and TRBJ2-5, with D hard to call. Germline CDR1 GTSNPN, CDR2 SVGIG (reference sequence). There are 14 residues in the CDR3. With 1 base removed from V and 2 bases from J, the gap between germline ends came to 11 bases. This chain's CDR3 is CAWSEADLQETQYF. The CDR3 DNA is TGTGCCTGGAGTGAGGCAGACTTACAAGAGACCCAGTACTTC.

DNA for the CDR3: TGCAGCGTTGTTACTGGGGTGAGAGTCGGCACTGAAGCTTTCTTT. Translated, it gives CSVVTGVRVGTEAFF. The V and J genes are TRBV29-1 and TRBJ1-1, with D unclear. The CDR3 covers 15 residues. Per the germline V gene, CDR1 is SQVTM and CDR2 is ANQGSEA. Trimming took 4 bases from V and 4 from J, leaving 19 bases between them.

The chain carries TRBV11-2 and TRBJ2-5, with 9 bases identical to TRBD1. CDR3 length: 14 residues. V shed 3 bases and J 5 bases; nucleotides not matched to a gene: 4. CDR1 SGHAT and CDR2 FQNNGV come from the germline V gene. The CDR3 loop reads CASSFGQGWETQYF. The CDR3 nucleotides are TGTGCCAGCAGCTTCGGACAGGGGTGGGAGACCCAGTACTTC.